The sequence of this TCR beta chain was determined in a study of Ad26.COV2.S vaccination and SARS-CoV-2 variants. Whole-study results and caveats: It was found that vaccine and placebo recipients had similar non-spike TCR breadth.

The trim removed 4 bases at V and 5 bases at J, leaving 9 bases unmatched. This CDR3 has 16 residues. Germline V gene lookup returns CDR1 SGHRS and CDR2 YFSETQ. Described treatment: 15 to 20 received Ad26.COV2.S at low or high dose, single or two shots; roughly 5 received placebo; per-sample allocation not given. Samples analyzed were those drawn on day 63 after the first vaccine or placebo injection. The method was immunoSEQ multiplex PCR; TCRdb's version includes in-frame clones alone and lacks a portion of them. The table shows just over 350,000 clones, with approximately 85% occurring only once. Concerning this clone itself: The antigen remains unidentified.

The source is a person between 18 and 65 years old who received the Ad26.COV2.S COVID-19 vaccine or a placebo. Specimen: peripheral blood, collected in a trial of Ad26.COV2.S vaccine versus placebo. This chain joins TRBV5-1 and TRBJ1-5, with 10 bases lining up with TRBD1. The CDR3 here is CASSPGTTGGDQPQHF. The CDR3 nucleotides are TGCGCCAGCAGCCCGGGTACGACAGGGGGCGATCAGCCCCAGCATTTT.